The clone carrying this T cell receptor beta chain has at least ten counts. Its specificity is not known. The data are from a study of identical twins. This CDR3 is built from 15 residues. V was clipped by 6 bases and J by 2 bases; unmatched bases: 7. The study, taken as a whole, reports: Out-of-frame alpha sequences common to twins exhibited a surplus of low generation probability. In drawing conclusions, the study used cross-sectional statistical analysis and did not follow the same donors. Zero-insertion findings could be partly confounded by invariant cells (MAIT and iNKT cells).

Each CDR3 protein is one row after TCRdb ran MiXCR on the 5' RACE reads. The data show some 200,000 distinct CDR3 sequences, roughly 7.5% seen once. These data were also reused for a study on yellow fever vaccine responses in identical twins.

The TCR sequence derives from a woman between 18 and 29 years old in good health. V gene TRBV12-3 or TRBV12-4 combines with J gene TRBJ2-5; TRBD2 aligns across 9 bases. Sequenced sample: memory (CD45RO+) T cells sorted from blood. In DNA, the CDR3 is TGTGCCAGCAGAGCGGGAGGTCTAGGGCAAGAGACCCAGTACTTC. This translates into CASRAGGLGQETQYF.